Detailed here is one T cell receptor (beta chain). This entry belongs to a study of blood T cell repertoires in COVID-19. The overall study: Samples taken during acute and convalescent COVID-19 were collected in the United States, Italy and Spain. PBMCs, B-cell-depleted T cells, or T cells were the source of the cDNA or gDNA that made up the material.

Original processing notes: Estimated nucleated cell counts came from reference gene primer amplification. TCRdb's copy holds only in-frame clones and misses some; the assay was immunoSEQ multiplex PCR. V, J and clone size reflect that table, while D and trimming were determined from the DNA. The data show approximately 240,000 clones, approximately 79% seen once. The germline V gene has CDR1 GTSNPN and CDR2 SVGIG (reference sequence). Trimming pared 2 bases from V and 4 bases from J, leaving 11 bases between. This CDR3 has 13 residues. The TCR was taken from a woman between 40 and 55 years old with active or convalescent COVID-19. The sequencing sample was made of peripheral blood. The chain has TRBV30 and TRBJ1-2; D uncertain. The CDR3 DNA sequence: TGTGCCTGGAGTCTCGTCCTCTTCTATGGCTACACCTTC. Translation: CAWSLVLFYGYTF.